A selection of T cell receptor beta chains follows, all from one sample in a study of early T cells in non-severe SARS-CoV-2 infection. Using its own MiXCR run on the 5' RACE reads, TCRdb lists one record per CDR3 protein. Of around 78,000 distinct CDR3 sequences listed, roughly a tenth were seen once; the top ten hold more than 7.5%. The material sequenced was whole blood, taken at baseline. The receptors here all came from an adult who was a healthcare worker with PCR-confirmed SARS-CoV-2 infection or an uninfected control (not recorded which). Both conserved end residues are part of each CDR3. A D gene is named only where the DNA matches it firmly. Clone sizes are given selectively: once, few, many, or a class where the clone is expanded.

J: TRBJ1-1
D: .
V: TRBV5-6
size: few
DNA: TGTGCCAGCAGCCCCTGGATAGGCACTGAAGCTTTCTTT
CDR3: CASSPWIGTEAFF

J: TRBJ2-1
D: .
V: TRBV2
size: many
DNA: TGTGCCAGCAGTGAGATTCCCCCCGGCCGTGAGCAGTTCTTC
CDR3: CASSEIPPGREQFF

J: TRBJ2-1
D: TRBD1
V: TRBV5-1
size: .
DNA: TGCGCCAGCAGCTTGGGACAGGGGATAAATGAGCAGTTCTTC
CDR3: CASSLGQGINEQFF

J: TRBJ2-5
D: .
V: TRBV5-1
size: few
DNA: TGCGCCAGCAGCTTGGACCAAGAGACCCAGTACTTC
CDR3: CASSLDQETQYF

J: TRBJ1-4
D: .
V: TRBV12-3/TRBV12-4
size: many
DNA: TGTGCCAGCAGTCGGACAGCCATTAATGAAAAACTGTTTTTT
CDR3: CASSRTAINEKLFF

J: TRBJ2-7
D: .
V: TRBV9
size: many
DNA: TGTGCCAGCAGCCCCTCCGGGGCAGGGTACGAGCAGTACTTC
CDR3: CASSPSGAGYEQYF

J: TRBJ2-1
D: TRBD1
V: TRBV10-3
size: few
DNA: TGTGCCATCAGTGAGGCGGCCCTGATGGGACAGGGTTTGCATGAGCAGTTCTTC
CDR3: CAISEAALMGQGLHEQFF

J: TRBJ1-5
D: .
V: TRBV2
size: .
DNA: TGTGCCAGTGGGCGGGATAGCAATCAGCCCCAGCATTTT
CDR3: CASGRDSNQPQHF

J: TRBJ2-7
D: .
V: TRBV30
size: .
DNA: TGTGCCTGGAGCCCGAGGATCGTTTCCTACGAGCAGTACTTC
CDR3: CAWSPRIVSYEQYF

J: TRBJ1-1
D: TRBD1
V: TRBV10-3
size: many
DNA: TGTGCCATCGGGACAGCGAACACTGAAGCTTTCTTT
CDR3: CAIGTANTEAFF

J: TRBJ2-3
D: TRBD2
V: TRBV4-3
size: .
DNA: TGCGCCAGCAGCCAAGACCCAGCGGGGGGGCCGGGAGATACGCAGTATTTT
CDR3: CASSQDPAGGPGDTQYF

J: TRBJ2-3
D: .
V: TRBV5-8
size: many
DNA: TGTGCCAGCAGCTTGGTACAGGCTAGCATGAATACGCAGTATTTT
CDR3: CASSLVQASMNTQYF

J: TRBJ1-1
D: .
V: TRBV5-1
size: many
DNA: TGCGCCAGCAGCTTGGACGGACTCCCAAACACTGAAGCTTTCTTT
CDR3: CASSLDGLPNTEAFF

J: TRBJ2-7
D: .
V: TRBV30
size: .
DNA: TGTGCCTGGAGTCACCTATACGAGCAGTACTTC
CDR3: CAWSHLYEQYF

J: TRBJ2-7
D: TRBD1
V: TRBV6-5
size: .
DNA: TGTGCCAGCAGTTACGGGGACAGCCCCGGCGCCTACGAGCAGTACTTC
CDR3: CASSYGDSPGAYEQYF

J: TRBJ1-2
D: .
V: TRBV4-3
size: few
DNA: TGCGCCAGCAGCCAAGATACAGGGAGCTATGGCTACACCTTC
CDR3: CASSQDTGSYGYTF

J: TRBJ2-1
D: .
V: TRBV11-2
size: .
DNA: TGTGCCAGCAGCTCAATCGAAGCGGGCCGATACAATGAGCAGTTCTTC
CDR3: CASSSIEAGRYNEQFF

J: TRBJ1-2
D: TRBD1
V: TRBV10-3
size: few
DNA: TGTGCCACCCAGGACAGGGTTGACTATGGCTACACCTTC
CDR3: CATQDRVDYGYTF

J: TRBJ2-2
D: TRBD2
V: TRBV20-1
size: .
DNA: TGCAGTGCTAGCCGGGGGGGGATGCGCACCGGGGAGCTGTTTTTT
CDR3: CSASRGGMRTGELFF

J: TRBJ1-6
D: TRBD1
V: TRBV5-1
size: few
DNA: TGCGCCAGCAGTTCCGACAGGGGGTGGGGACCCCTCCACTTT
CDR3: CASSSDRGWGPLHF

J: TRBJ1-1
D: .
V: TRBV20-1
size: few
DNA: TGCAGTGCTGATGGGGGAAACACTGAAGCTTTCTTT
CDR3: CSADGGNTEAFF

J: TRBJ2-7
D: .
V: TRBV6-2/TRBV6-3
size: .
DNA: TGTGCCAGCAGAGACTTGGGGGACTCCTACGAGCAGTACTTC
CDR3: CASRDLGDSYEQYF